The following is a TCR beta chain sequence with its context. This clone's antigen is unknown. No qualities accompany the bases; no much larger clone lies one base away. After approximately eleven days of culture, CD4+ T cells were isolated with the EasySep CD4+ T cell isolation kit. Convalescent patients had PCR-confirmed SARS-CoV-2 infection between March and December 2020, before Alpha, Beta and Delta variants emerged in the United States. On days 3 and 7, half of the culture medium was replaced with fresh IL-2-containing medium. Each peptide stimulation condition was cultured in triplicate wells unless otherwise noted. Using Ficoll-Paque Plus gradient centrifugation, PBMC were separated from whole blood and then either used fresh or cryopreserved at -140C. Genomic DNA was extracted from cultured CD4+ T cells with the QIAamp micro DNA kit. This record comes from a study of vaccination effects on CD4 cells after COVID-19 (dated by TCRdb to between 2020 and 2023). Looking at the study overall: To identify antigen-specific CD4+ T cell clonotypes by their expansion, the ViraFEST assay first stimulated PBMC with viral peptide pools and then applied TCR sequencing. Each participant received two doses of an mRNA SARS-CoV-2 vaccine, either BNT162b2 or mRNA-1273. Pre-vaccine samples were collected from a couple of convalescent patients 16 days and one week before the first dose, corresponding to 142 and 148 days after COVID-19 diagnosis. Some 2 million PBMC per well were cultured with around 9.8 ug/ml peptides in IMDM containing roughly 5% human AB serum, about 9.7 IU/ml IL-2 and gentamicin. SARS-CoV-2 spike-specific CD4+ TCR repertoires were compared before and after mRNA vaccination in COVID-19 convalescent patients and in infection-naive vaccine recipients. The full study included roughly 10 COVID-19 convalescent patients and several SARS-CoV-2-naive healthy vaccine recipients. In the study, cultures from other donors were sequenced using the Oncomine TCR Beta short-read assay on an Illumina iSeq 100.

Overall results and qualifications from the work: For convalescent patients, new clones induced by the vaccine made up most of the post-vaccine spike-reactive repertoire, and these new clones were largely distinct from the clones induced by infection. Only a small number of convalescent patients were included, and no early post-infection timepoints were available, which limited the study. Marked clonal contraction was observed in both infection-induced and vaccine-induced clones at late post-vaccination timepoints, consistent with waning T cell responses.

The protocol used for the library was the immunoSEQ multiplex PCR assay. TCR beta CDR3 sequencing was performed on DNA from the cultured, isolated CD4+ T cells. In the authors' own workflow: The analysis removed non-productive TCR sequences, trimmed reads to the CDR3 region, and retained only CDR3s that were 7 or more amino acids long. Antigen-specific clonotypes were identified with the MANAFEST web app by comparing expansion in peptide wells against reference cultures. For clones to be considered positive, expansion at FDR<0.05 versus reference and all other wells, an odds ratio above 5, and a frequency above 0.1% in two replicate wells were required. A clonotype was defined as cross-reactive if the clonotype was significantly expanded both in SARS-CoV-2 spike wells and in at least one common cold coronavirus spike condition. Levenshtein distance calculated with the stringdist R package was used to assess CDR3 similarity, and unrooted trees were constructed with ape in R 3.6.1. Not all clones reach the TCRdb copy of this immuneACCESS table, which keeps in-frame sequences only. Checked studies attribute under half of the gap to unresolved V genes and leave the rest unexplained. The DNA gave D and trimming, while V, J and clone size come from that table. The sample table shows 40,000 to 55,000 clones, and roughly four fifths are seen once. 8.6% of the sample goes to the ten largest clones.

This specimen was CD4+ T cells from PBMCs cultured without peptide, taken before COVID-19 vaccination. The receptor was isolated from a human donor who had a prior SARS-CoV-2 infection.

Here the CDR3 is given as CASSSTSSGTDTQYF. The DNA is as follows: TGTGCCAGCAGCTCCACTAGCTCGGGCACAGATACGCAGTATTTT. In this chain, TRBV5-5 is recombined with TRBJ2-3; the best D guess is TRBD2, with 6 bases matching. The CDR3 measures 15 amino acids from cysteine to phenylalanine. The DNA shown is the 45-base CDR3, in frame from base 1. The junction carries 12 bases between V and J, which are trimmed by 3 bases and 1 base respectively. CDR1 and CDR2, looked up from the germline V gene (reference sequence), are SGHKS and YYEKEE.